Here is one TCR beta chain with its context. This sample is drawn from a study of blood T cell repertoires in COVID-19. The method was immunoSEQ multiplex PCR; TCRdb's version includes in-frame clones alone and lacks a portion of them. This repertoire shows 150,000 to 250,000 clones, around 82% found once; its top ten account for around 11%. The germline V gene encodes CDR1 LGHDT and CDR2 YNNKEL (reference sequence). The CDR3 extends over 21 amino acids. V shed 3 bases, J shed 7 bases, and the junction held 26 bases outside the gene matches. Sequencing input: PBMCs or T cells enriched from blood (not recorded which). This rearrangement joins TRBV3-1 (or the pseudogene TRBV3-2) to TRBJ1-5; 8 nucleotides align to TRBD1. The sequence was obtained from a man aged 35 to 55 who had recovered from COVID-19. The CDR3 nucleotides are TGTGCCAGCAGCCACCTCCCGGACAGGGAAATTTTGTTGGTAGATAGCCAGCCCCAGCATTTT. It translates to CASSHLPDREILLVDSQPQHF.